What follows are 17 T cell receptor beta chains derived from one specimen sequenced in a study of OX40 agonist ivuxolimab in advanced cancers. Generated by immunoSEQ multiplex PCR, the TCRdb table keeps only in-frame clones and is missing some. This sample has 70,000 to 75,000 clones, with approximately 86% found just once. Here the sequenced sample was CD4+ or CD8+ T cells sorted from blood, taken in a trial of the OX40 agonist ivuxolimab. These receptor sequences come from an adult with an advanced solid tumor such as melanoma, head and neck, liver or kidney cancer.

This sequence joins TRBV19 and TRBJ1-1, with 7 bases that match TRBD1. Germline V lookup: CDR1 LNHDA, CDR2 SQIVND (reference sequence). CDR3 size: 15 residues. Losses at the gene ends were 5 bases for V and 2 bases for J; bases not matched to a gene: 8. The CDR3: CASSLSGTANTEAFF. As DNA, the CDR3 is TGTGCCAGTAGTTTATCCGGGACAGCTAACACTGAAGCTTTCTTT.

The CDR3 nucleotides read TGTGCCACCAGCAGAGATTACAGGGAAAATGAAAAACTGTTTTTT. It yields the protein CATSRDYRENEKLFF. The rearrangement uses TRBV15 and TRBJ1-4; D is possibly TRBD1 (6 bases). The CDR3 consists of 15 residues. Germline V gene data show CDR1 as LNHNV and CDR2 as YYDKDF (reference sequence). V was cut by 0 bases and J by 5 bases, with 10 bases left in between.

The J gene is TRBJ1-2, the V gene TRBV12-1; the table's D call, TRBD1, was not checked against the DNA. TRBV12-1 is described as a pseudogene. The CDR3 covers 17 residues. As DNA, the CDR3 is TGTGCCAGCAGCTTTGGGATGGTGGGCCTCTCTAACTATGGCTACACCTTC. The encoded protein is CASSFGMVGLSNYGYTF.

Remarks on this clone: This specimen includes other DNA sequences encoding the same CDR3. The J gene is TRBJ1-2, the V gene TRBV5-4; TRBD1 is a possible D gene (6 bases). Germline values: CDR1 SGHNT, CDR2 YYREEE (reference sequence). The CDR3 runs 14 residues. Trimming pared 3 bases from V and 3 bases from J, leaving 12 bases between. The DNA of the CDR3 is TGTGCCAGCAGCTCAAGGGGGACCGACTATGGCTACACCTTC. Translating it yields CASSSRGTDYGYTF.

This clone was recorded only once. The CDR3 DNA reads TGCGCCAGCAGCTTGAACCCCGGCTACTACGAGCAGTACTTC. This codes for CASSLNPGYYEQYF. The gene calls are TRBV5-1 and TRBJ2-7; D is unresolved. V lost 1 base and J 3 bases, leaving 11 bases between the germline ends. The CDR3 extends over 14 amino acids. Germline V CDR1 and CDR2: SGHRS, YFSETQ.

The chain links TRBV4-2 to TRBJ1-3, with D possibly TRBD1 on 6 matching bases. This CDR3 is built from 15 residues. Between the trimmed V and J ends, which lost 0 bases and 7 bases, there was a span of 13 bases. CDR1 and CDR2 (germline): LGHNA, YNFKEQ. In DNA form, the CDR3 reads TGTGCCAGCAGCCAAGAGGAACAGGGTTTGAACACCATATATTTT. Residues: CASSQEEQGLNTIYF.

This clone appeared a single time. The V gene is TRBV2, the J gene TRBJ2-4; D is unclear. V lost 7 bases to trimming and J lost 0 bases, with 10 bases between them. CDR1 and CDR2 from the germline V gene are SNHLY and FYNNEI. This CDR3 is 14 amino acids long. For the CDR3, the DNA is TGTGCCAGCAAGTCAGGTCTAGCCAAAAACATTCAGTACTTC. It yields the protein CASKSGLAKNIQYF. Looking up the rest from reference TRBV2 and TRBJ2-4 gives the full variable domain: EPEVTQTPSHQVTQMGQEVILRCVPISNHLYFYWYRQILGQKVEFLVSFYNNEISEKSEIFDDQFSVERPDGSNFTLKIRSTKLEDSAMYFCASKSGLAKNIQYFGAGTRLSVL.

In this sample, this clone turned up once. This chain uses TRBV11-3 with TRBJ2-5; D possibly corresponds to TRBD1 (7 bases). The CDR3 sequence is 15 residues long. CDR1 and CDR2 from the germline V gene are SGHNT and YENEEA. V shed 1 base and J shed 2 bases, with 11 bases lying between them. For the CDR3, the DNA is TGTGCCAGCAGCTTAGCCCCAGGGGGGCAAGAGACCCAGTACTTC. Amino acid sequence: CASSLAPGGQETQYF. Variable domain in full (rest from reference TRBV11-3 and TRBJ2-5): EAGVVQSPRYKIIEKKQPVAFWCNPISGHNTLYWYLQNLGQGPELLIRYENEEAVDDSQLPKDRFSAERLKGVDSTLKIQPAELGDSAVYLCASSLAPGGQETQYFGPGTRLLVL.

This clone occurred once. The CDR3 sequence: CASSRLAGGPDEETQYF. In DNA form, the CDR3 reads TGTGCCAGCAGCCGACTAGCGGGGGGGCCAGACGAAGAGACCCAGTACTTC. The J gene is TRBJ2-5, the V gene TRBV5-5, with TRBD2 matching over 14 bases. CDR1 is SGHKS and CDR2 is YYEKEE in the germline V gene (reference sequence). The V and J ends lost 4 bases and 3 bases, in that order; junction bases with no gene match: 8. The CDR3 is made up of 17 amino acids.

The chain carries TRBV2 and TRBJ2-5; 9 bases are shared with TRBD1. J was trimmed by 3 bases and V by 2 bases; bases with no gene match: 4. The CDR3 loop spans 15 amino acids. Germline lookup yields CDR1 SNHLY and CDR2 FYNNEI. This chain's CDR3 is CASSESGTGKETQYF. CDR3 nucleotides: TGTGCCAGCAGTGAATCTGGGACAGGGAAAGAGACCCAGTACTTC. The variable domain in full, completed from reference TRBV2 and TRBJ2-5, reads EPEVTQTPSHQVTQMGQEVILRCVPISNHLYFYWYRQILGQKVEFLVSFYNNEISEKSEIFDDQFSVERPDGSNFTLKIRSTKLEDSAMYFCASSESGTGKETQYFGPGTRLLVL.

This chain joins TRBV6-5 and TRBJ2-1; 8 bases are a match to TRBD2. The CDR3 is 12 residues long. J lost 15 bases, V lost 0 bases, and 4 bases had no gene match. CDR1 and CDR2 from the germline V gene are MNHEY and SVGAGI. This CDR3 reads CASSYSRGGSFF. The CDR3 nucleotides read TGTGCCAGCAGTTACTCTCGCGGGGGGTCGTTCTTC.

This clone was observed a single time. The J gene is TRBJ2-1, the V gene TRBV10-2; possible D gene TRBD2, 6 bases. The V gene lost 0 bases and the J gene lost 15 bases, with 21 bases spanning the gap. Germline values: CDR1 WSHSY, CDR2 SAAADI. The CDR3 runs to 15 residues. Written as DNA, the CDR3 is TGCGCCAGCAGTGAGTCGATGGGCGGGGCCACGTCCACGTTCTTC. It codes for CASSESMGGATSTFF.

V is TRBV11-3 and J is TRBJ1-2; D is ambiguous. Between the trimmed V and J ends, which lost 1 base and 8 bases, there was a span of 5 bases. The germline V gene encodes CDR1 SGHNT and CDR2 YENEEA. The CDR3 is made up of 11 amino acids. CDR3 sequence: CASSLGGGYTF. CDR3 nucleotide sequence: TGTGCCAGCAGCTTAGGGGGAGGCTACACCTTC. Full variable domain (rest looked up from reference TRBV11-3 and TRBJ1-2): EAGVVQSPRYKIIEKKQPVAFWCNPISGHNTLYWYLQNLGQGPELLIRYENEEAVDDSQLPKDRFSAERLKGVDSTLKIQPAELGDSAVYLCASSLGGGYTFGSGTRLTVV.

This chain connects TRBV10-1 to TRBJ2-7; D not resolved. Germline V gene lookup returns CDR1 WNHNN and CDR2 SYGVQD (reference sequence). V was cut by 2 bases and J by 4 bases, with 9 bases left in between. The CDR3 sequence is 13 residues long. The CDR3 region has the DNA TGCGCCAGCAGTGAGGCGGTCCCGTACGAGCAGTACTTC. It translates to CASSEAVPYEQYF.

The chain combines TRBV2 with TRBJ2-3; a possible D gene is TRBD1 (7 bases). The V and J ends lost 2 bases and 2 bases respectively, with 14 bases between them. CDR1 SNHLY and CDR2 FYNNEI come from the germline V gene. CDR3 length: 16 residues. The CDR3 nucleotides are TGTGCCAGCAGTGAATATGGGGGGACAGCCACAGATACGCAGTATTTT. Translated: CASSEYGGTATDTQYF.

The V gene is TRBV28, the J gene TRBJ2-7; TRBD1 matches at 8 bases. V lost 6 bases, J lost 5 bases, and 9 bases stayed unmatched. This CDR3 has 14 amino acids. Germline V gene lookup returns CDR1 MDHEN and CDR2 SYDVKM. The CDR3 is CASRPGQGRNEQYF. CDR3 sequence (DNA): TGTGCCAGCAGACCCGGACAGGGACGGAACGAGCAGTACTTC.

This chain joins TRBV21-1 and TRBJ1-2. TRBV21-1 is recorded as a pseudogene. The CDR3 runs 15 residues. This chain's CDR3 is CASSKGPERGYGYTF. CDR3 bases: TGTGCCAGCAGCAAGGGGCCGGAGCGGGGCTATGGCTACACCTTC.